This T cell receptor beta chain was obtained from a study of regulatory T cells in long-lasting Graves disease. The CDR3 covers 14 residues. The germline gives CDR1 DFQATT, CDR2 SNEGSKA (reference sequence). V was shortened by 0 bases and J by 3 bases, with 8 bases between the two germline ends. According to the study, TCR beta libraries were built with iRepertoire HTBI primers and CDR3-region Arm-PCR. Each CDR3 protein is one row after TCRdb ran MiXCR on the multiplex PCR reads. Of about 350,000 distinct CDR3 sequences listed, roughly 15% are singletons. The sample holds many counts of this clonotype. Specified time point: newly diagnosed GD, antithyroid drugs for less than 3 months. PBMC RNA was the source of the TCR library. These data were also reused for a study on T cells in Graves' hyperthyroidism and ophthalmopathy. From that study: Ophthalmopathy, as predicted by the model, came a median 6.5 months after the prediction.

The origin of this receptor is a woman aged 18-29 years with Graves disease. This chain connects TRBV20-1 to TRBJ1-4; D is undetermined. The specimen comprised peripheral blood mononuclear cells (PBMCs), sampled at new diagnosis, from a patient treated with antithyroid drugs. CDR3 protein: CSARDTASNEKLFF. The CDR3 nucleotides read TGCAGTGCTAGAGATACAGCTTCTAATGAAAAACTGTTTTTT.